Below, 29 T cell receptor beta chains from the same sample are listed, as sequenced in a study of identical twins. Each CDR3 protein is one row after TCRdb ran MiXCR on the 5' RACE reads. The repertoire consists of around 680,000 distinct CDR3 sequences, with over 8.5% occurring once and the leading ten covering 0.85% to 1%. This sample also appeared in a second study, on yellow fever vaccine responses in identical twins.

Sequencing input: PBMCs. The source of these receptors is a woman in her late teens or twenties in good health.

This clonotype was seen a handful of times. V is TRBV2 and J is TRBJ1-6; 9 bases line up with TRBD1. CDR3 length: 18 residues. With V trimmed by 6 bases and J by 0 bases, 9 bases remained unmatched. CDR1 and CDR2 (germline): SNHLY, FYNNEI. DNA of the CDR3: TGTGCCAGCAGCTACGGGACAGGGATGAGCTCCTATAATTCACCCCTCCACTTT. Residues: CASSYGTGMSSYNSPLHF.

The rearrangement links TRBV20-1 to TRBJ1-1; a possible D gene is TRBD1 (5 bases). The CDR3 has 14 amino acids. The V end was cut by 6 bases, the J end by 6 bases, with 20 bases between. Germline V gene sequence: CDR1 DFQATT, CDR2 SNEGSKA (reference sequence). Written as DNA, the CDR3 is TGCAGTGCGGGGAGCAACAGGCGGGCGGCTGAAGCTTTCTTT. Residues: CSAGSNRRAAEAFF.

The CDR3 reads CASSSSTAGTSYGDEQFF. In nucleotides, the CDR3 is TGCGCCAGCAGCTCTTCAACGGCCGGGACTAGCTACGGGGATGAGCAGTTCTTC. V usage is TRBV5-1 and J usage is TRBJ2-1; 9 bases map to TRBD2. This CDR3 comprises 18 residues. Trimming cost V 3 bases and J 8 bases; bases outside gene matches: 18. The V gene's germline CDR1 is SGHRS and CDR2 YFSETQ.

This clonotype was seen a few times. The chain recombines TRBV20-1 with TRBJ2-1; D perhaps matches TRBD2 (6 bases). Per germline, CDR1 DFQATT and CDR2 SNEGSKA (reference sequence). This CDR3 contains 14 residues. Trimming removed 2 bases from V and 1 base from J, with 9 bases in between. In DNA, the CDR3 is TGCAGTGCTAGATCACTAGCTTCCTACAATGAGCAGTTCTTC. Its protein is CSARSLASYNEQFF.

This clonotype has just a few counts. This chain joins TRBV20-1 and TRBJ2-5; TRBD2 might be the D (5 bases). Germline lookup yields CDR1 DFQATT and CDR2 SNEGSKA (reference sequence). This CDR3 region has 14 residues. V was shortened by 5 bases and J by 5 bases, with 18 bases between the two germline ends. The DNA for the CDR3 is TGCAGTGCTCGGCTATCTTGGTCGGGGGAGACCCAGTACTTC. This translates into CSARLSWSGETQYF.

Only a few counts were recorded for this clonotype. V is TRBV10-2 and J is TRBJ1-1, with TRBD1 as a possible D gene (6 bases). Germline CDR1 and CDR2: WSHSY and SAAADI. The V end lost 2 bases, the J end lost 4 bases, and 8 bases lay between the germline ends. This CDR3 contains 13 residues. CDR3 bases: TGCGCCAGCAGTGAGATAGGGGGCACTGAAGCTTTCTTT. Its protein is CASSEIGGTEAFF.

This clonotype was counted between two and nine times. This chain joins TRBV10-3 and TRBJ2-1; TRBD2 aligns across 13 bases. This CDR3 has 14 amino acids. The germline V gene encodes CDR1 ENHRY and CDR2 SYGVKD. Trimming at V came to 6 bases and at J to 6 bases, leaving 2 bases not matched to a gene. CDR3 residues: CAIRGTSGVNEQFF. CDR3 sequence (DNA): TGTGCCATCAGGGGGACTAGCGGGGTCAATGAGCAGTTCTTC.

The J gene is TRBJ2-1, the V gene TRBV7-8; tentative D call: TRBD2 (5 bases). Per the germline V gene, CDR1 is SGHVS and CDR2 is FQNEAQ. Trimming left V 1 base short and J 5 bases short, with 27 bases between. The CDR3 covers 20 residues. CDR3 residues: CASSLVERGLVGRSDNEQFF. The CDR3 DNA reads TGTGCCAGCAGCTTAGTTGAGCGCGGCCTAGTTGGGAGATCCGACAATGAGCAGTTCTTC.

The chain uses TRBV7-9 and TRBJ2-4; weak D call: TRBD2 (5 bases). Between the trimmed V and J ends, which lost 8 bases and 0 bases, there was a span of 14 bases. This CDR3 has 15 residues. Germline assignment: CDR1 SEHNR and CDR2 FQNEAQ (reference sequence). CDR3 coding DNA: TGTGCCAGCGATTCGGGGTTACTAGCCAAAAACATTCAGTACTTC. It codes for CASDSGLLAKNIQYF.

This clonotype came up many times. The chain links TRBV20-1 to TRBJ2-1; 8 bases line up with TRBD1. The V gene end was trimmed by 3 bases and the J gene end by 3 bases; junction bases not matched to a gene: 1. CDR1 is DFQATT and CDR2 is SNEGSKA in the germline V gene (reference sequence). The CDR3 spans 13 residues. The CDR3 sequence is CSASRGHYNEQFF. DNA for the CDR3: TGCAGTGCTAGCAGGGGGCACTACAATGAGCAGTTCTTC.

This clonotype was seen only a few times. The chain recombines TRBV6-2 or TRBV6-3 with TRBJ1-2; weak D call: TRBD1 (5 bases). Germline CDR1 is MNHEY and CDR2 is SVGEGT. The CDR3 covers 16 residues. The V and J ends lost 2 bases and 2 bases respectively, with 15 bases between them. CDR3 region: CASSYRVRGSNYGYTF. CDR3 nucleotide sequence: TGTGCCAGCAGTTACCGAGTCCGGGGCAGCAACTATGGCTACACCTTC.

V and J are TRBV12-3 or TRBV12-4 and TRBJ2-7, with D possibly being TRBD1 (5 bases). The CDR3 consists of 15 residues. V was trimmed by 4 bases and J by 2 bases, leaving 15 bases between them. In DNA, the CDR3 is TGTGCCAGCAGTTCAGGGTTGACGCGTCCCTACGAGCAGTACTTC. Translating it yields CASSSGLTRPYEQYF.

The chain couples TRBV20-1 to TRBJ2-7; 11 positions agree with TRBD1. Germline CDR1 DFQATT, CDR2 SNEGSKA (reference sequence). Trimming at V came to 2 bases and at J to 4 bases, leaving 4 bases not matched to a gene. CDR3 length: 14 residues. The CDR3, as DNA: TGCAGTGCTAGAAATGGACAGGGGGCATACGAGCAGTACTTC. This codes for CSARNGQGAYEQYF.

This clonotype was recorded a few times. The rearrangement joins TRBV27 to TRBJ2-7; 7 bases agree with TRBD2. J gave up 5 bases and V 7 bases, and 14 bases lay outside the gene matches. CDR1 is MNHEY, CDR2 SMNVEV, per germline (reference sequence). The CDR3 runs 15 residues. Here the CDR3 DNA reads TGTGCCAGCACCCTAAGTTCCGGCGGGAGCCACGAGCAGTACTTC. This codes for CASTLSSGGSHEQYF.

J is TRBJ1-2 and V is TRBV20-1; no clear D. The CDR3 is made up of 10 amino acids. Germline V gene lookup returns CDR1 DFQATT and CDR2 SNEGSKA (reference sequence). V lost 0 bases to trimming and J lost 8 bases, with 4 bases between them. CDR3 bases: TGCAGTGCTAGAGAACAGGGCTACACCTTC. It specifies CSAREQGYTF.

This chain uses TRBV2 with TRBJ2-2; D unclear. The CDR3 extends over 14 amino acids. The ends were cut back, 8 bases at V and 0 bases at J, with 10 bases in the middle. Germline V gene sequence: CDR1 SNHLY, CDR2 FYNNEI. The CDR3 here is CASGTITNTGELFF. CDR3 bases: TGTGCCAGCGGCACGATCACGAACACCGGGGAGCTGTTTTTT.

The CDR3 DNA sequence: TGTGCCAGCAGCCCCCGGGACAGGGACGCAACCTACGAGCAGTACTTC. This gives the protein CASSPRDRDATYEQYF. The chain recombines TRBV7-9 with TRBJ2-7; TRBD1 matches 9 bases. The V gene end was trimmed by 5 bases and the J gene end by 2 bases; junction bases not matched to a gene: 10. This CDR3 is built from 16 residues. CDR1 SEHNR and CDR2 FQNEAQ come from the germline V gene (reference sequence).

This clonotype was observed at least ten times. The chain has TRBV12-3 or TRBV12-4 and TRBJ2-1; D gene uncertain. Deletions cut 2 bases from V and 5 bases from J, with 7 bases between. CDR3 size: 13 residues. CDR3 amino acids: CASSLKSDNEQFF. CDR3 DNA: TGTGCCAGCAGTTTAAAATCCGACAATGAGCAGTTCTTC.

Many counts were recorded for this clonotype. The rearrangement uses TRBV18 and TRBJ1-1; TRBD1 might be the D (5 bases). Germline V gene data show CDR1 as KGHSH and CDR2 as LQKENI. The germline V and J ends were trimmed by 6 bases and 4 bases, with 18 bases remaining between them. This CDR3 has 15 amino acids. CDR3 region: CASSHDSTKSTEAFF. The CDR3, as DNA: TGTGCCAGCTCTCATGACAGCACCAAGAGCACTGAAGCTTTCTTT.

This clonotype has at least ten counts. The genes are TRBV20-1 and TRBJ2-1, with a tentative D call TRBD2 (5 bases). The V and J ends lost 6 bases and 8 bases respectively, with 20 bases between them. Germline CDR1 is DFQATT and CDR2 is SNEGSKA (reference sequence). This CDR3 contains 14 residues. This chain's CDR3 is CSAAEPRGYDEQFF. CDR3 sequence (DNA): TGCAGTGCCGCGGAGCCCCGCGGGTATGATGAGCAGTTCTTC.

The chain combines TRBV5-1 with TRBJ2-1; the D is unclear. CDR1 SGHRS and CDR2 YFSETQ come from the germline V gene. This CDR3 spans 12 amino acids. The germline V and J ends were trimmed by 2 bases and 12 bases, with 12 bases remaining between them. CDR3 region: CASSFERVWQFF. In DNA, the CDR3 is TGCGCCAGCAGCTTTGAGCGTGTATGGCAGTTCTTC.

The chain carries TRBV2 and TRBJ2-7; D gene uncertain. CDR3 size: 13 residues. V was trimmed by 8 bases and J by 7 bases, leaving 18 bases between them. The germline CDR1 and CDR2 sequences are SNHLY and FYNNEI. CDR3: CASAQETLGEQYF. Written as DNA, the CDR3 is TGTGCCAGCGCCCAGGAGACTCTGGGGGAGCAGTACTTC.

The gene calls are TRBV9 and TRBJ2-4; 7 nucleotides line up with TRBD1. CDR1 is SGDLS, CDR2 YYNGEE, per germline. Trimming removed 4 bases from V and 4 bases from J; junction bases left unmatched: 8. The CDR3 is 15 residues long. The CDR3, as DNA: TGTGCCAGCAGCCCAGCTGGGACAGTAAAAAACATTCAGTACTTC. This sequence encodes CASSPAGTVKNIQYF.

This clonotype appeared a few times. CDR3 sequence (DNA): TGTGCCAGCAGCCAAGGACGGAGCACTGAAGCTTTCTTT. The encoded protein is CASSQGRSTEAFF. The rearrangement links TRBV7-9 to TRBJ1-1; D is undetermined. The ends were cut back, 5 bases at V and 4 bases at J, with 11 bases in the middle. CDR1 SEHNR and CDR2 FQNEAQ come from the germline V gene (reference sequence). The CDR3 is 13 residues long.

The chain joins TRBV6-2 or TRBV6-3 to TRBJ2-1, with TRBD2 matching over 9 bases. Germline V lookup: CDR1 MNHEY, CDR2 SVGEGT. Trimming at V came to 5 bases and at J to 6 bases, leaving 8 bases not matched to a gene. This CDR3 has 15 residues. CDR3: CASSPSRLAVNEQFF. In DNA form, the CDR3 reads TGTGCCAGCAGTCCTTCCCGACTAGCGGTCAATGAGCAGTTCTTC.

This clonotype appeared many times. This chain links TRBV2 with TRBJ1-2, with TRBD1 matching over 7 bases. This CDR3 region has 12 residues. Per the germline V gene, CDR1 is SNHLY and CDR2 is FYNNEI. Trimming removed 7 bases from V and 7 bases from J; junction bases left unmatched: 6. For the CDR3, the DNA is TGTGCCAGCACACAGGGGAGAGGTGGCTACACCTTC. Its protein is CASTQGRGGYTF.

This clonotype has a count of ten or more. The CDR3 loop reads CASSVRVQGGHQPQHF. The CDR3 region has the DNA TGTGCCAGCAGTGTGCGGGTGCAGGGTGGGCATCAGCCCCAGCATTTT. The rearrangement links TRBV28 to TRBJ1-5, with a possible D match to TRBD1 (5 bases). The CDR3 extends over 16 amino acids. V was pared by 5 bases and J by 5 bases, with 19 bases between. Germline values: CDR1 MDHEN, CDR2 SYDVKM.

This chain joins TRBV5-6 and TRBJ2-7, with D possibly TRBD2 on 5 matching bases. This CDR3 comprises 15 residues. Germline-derived CDR1 and CDR2 are SGHDT and YYEEEE. The V and J ends lost 6 bases and 3 bases respectively, with 19 bases between them. CDR3 in amino acids: CASIQTGGGFYEQYF. Here the CDR3 DNA reads TGTGCCAGCATCCAAACCGGAGGCGGATTCTACGAGCAGTACTTC.

V is TRBV28 and J is TRBJ2-5; possibly TRBD1 for D (5 bases). CDR1 is MDHEN and CDR2 is SYDVKM in the germline V gene. Between the trimmed V and J ends, which lost 3 bases and 1 base, there was a span of 9 bases. CDR3 length: 14 amino acids. The DNA for the CDR3 is TGTGCCAGCAGTTTGTCCAGGGCCCAAGAGACCCAGTACTTC. This sequence encodes CASSLSRAQETQYF.